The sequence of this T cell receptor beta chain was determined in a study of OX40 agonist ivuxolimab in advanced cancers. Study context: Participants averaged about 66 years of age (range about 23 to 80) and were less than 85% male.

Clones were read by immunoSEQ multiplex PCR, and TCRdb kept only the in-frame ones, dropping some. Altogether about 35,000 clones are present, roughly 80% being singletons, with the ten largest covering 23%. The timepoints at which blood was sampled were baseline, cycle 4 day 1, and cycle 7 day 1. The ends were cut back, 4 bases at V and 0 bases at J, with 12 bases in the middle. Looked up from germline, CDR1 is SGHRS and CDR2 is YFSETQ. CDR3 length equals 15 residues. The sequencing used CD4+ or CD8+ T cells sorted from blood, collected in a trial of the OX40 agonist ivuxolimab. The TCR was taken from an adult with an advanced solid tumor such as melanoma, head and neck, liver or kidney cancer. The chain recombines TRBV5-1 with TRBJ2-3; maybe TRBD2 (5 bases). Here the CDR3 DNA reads TGCGCCAGCAGCCTGGGAGCGGATAGCACAGATACGCAGTATTTT. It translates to CASSLGADSTDTQYF.